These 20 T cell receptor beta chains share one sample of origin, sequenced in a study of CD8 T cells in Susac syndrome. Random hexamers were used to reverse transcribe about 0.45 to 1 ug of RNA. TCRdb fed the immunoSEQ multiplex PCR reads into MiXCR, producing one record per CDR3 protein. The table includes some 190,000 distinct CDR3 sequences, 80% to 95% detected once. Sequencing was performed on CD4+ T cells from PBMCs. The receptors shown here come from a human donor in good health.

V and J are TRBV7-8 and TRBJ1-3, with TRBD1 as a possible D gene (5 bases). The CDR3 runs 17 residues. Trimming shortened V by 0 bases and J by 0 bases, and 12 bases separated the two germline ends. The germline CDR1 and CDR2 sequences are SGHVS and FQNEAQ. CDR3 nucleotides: TGTGCCAGCAGCTTAGCGGCAAGGACAAGCTCTGGAAACACCATATATTTT. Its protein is CASSLAARTSSGNTIYF.

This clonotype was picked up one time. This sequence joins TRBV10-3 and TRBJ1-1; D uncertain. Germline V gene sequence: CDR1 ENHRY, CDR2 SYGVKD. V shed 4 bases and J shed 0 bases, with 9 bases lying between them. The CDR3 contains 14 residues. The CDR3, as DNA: TGTGCCATCAGTGTGTCGGGCCTGAACACTGAAGCTTTCTTT. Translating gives CAISVSGLNTEAFF.

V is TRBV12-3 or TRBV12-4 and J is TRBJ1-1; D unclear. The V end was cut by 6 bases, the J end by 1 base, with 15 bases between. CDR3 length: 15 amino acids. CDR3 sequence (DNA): TGTGCCAGCAGAGACCGCCCTCTTTCGAACACTGAAGCTTTCTTT. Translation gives CASRDRPLSNTEAFF.

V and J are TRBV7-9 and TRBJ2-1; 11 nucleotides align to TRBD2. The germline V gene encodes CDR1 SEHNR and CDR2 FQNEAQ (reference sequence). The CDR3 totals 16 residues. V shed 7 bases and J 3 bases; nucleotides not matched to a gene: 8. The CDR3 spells CASNPRGTSGYNEQFF. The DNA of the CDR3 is TGTGCCAGCAACCCCAGAGGGACTAGCGGCTACAATGAGCAGTTCTTC.

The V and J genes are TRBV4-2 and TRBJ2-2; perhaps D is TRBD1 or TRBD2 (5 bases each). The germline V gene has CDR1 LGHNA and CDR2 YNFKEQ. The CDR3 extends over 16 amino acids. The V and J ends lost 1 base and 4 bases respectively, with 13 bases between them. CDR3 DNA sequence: TGTGCCAGCAGCCAAGCCGGGGCCGTCGGCACCGGGGAGCTGTTTTTT. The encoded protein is CASSQAGAVGTGELFF.

The CDR3 DNA reads as TGTGCCAGCAGCCCCGGGGATGAGGACTATGGCTACACCTTC. Translated: CASSPGDEDYGYTF. The J gene is TRBJ1-2, the V gene TRBV12-3 or TRBV12-4; no definite D call. V was shortened by 6 bases and J by 3 bases, with 14 bases between the two germline ends. This CDR3 spans 14 amino acids.

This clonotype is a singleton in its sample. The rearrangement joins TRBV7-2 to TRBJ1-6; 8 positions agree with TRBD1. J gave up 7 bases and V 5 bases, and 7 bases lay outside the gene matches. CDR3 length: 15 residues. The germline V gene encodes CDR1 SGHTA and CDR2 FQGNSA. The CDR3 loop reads CASSGGAGGNSPLHF. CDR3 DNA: TGTGCCAGCAGCGGGGGCGCAGGGGGCAATTCACCCCTCCACTTT.

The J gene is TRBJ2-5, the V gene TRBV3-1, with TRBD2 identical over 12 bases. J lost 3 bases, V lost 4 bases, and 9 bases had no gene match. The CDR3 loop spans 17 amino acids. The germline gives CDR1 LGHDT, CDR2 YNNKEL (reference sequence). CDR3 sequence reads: CASSPRMTSGGKETQYF. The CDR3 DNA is TGTGCCAGCAGCCCGCGTATGACTAGCGGGGGCAAAGAGACCCAGTACTTC.

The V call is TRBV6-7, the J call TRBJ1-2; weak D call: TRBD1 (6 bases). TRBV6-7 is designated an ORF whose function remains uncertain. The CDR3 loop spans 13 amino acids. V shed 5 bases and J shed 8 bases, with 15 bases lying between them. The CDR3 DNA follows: TGTGCCAGCAGTCACAGGGATTGTCGGGGCTACACCTTC. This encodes CASSHRDCRGYTF.

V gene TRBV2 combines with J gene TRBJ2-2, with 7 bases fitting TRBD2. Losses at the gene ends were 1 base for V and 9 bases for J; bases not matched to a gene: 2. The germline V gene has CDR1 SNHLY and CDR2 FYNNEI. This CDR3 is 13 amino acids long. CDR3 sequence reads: CASSEVGTRELFF. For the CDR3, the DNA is TGTGCCAGCAGTGAAGTCGGGACTAGGGAGCTGTTTTTT.

CDR3 sequence (DNA): TGTACCTGGTTGATCCTGCCAGTAGCATATGCTTACTCGACGTACCGGGGATTTGAAGCTTTCTTT. Its translation is CTWLILPVAYAYSTYRGFEAFF. The genes are TRBV6-2 or TRBV6-3 and TRBJ1-1; D remains unclear. The CDR3 has 22 amino acids. Germline V gives CDR1 MNHEY, CDR2 SVGEGT.

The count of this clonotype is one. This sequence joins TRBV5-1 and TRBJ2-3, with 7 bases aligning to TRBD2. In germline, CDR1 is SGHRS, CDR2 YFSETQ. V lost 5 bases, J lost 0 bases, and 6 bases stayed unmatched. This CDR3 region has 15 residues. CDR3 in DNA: TGCGCCAGCAGTTTTAGCGGGTACAGCACAGATACGCAGTATTTT. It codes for CASSFSGYSTDTQYF. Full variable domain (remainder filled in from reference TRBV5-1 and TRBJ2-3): KAGVTQTPRYLIKTRGQQVTLSCSPISGHRSVSWYQQTPGQGLQFLFEYFSETQRNKGNFPGRFSGRQFSNSRSEMNVSTLELGDSALYLCASSFSGYSTDTQYFGPGTRLTVL.

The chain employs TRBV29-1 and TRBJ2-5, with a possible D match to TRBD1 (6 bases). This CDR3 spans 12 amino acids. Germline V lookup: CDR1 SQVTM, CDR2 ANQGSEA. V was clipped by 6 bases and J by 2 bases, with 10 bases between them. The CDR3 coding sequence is TGCAGCGTCTCTACAGGGCAAGAGACCCAGTACTTC. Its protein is CSVSTGQETQYF.

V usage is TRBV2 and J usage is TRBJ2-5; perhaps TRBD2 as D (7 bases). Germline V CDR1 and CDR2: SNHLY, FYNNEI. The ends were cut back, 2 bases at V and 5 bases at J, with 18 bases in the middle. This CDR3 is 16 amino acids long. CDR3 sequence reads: CASSESPRGAGETQYF. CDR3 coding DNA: TGTGCCAGCAGTGAATCCCCACGGGGGGCCGGTGAGACCCAGTACTTC.

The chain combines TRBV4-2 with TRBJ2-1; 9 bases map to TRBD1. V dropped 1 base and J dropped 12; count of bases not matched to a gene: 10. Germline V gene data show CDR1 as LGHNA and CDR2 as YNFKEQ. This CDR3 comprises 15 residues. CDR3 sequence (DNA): TGTGCCAGCAGCCAAGCAGGACAGGGGACCGAAGCGCAGTTCTTC. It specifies CASSQAGQGTEAQFF.

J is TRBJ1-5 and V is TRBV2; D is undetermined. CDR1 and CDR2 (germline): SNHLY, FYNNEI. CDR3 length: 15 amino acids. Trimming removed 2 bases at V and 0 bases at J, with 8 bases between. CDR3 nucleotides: TGTGCCAGCAGTGAAACGGCAGATAGCAATCAGCCCCAGCATTTT. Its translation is CASSETADSNQPQHF.

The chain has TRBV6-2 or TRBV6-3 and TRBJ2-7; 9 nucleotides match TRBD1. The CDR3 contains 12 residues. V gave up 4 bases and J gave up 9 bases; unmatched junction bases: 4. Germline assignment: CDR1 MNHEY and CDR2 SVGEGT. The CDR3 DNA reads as TGTGCCAGCAGTTCACAGGGGGCTGGGCAGTACTTC. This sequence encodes CASSSQGAGQYF.

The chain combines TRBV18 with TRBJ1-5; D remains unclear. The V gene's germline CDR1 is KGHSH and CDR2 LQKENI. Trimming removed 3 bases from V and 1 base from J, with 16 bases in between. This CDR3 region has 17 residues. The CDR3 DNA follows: TGTGCCAGCTCACCGCAGCAGGCGGGAGGGAGCAATCAGCCCCAGCATTTT. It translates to CASSPQQAGGSNQPQHF.

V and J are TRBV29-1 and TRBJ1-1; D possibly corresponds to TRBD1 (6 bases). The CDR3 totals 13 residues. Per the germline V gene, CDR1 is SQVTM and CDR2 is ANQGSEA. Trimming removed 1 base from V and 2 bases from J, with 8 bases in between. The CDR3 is CSVEGRGNTEAFF. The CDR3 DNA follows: TGCAGCGTTGAAGGCAGGGGAAACACTGAAGCTTTCTTT.

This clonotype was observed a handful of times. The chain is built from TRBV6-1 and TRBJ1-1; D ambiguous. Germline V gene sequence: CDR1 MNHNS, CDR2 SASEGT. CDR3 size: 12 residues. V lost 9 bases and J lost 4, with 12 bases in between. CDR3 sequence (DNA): TGTGCCAGTTCCCGGACTGGCACTGAAGCTTTCTTT. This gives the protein CASSRTGTEAFF.